These 11 T cell receptor beta chains came from one sample sequenced in a study of CD8+ T cells in alopecia areata. Following extraction, RNA underwent reverse transcription to cDNA, which served as the sequencing template. Clones were sequenced by immunoSEQ multiplex PCR, and TCRdb holds only the in-frame ones, with some missing. The data hold 25,000 to 35,000 clones, with around two thirds observed a single time. The sample taken for sequencing was NKG2D-high CD8+ T cells sorted from blood. The receptors originated from a human donor with alopecia areata.

The chain's CDR3 is CASSEFSGRWNEQFF. The CDR3 DNA reads TGTGCCAGCAGTGAATTTAGCGGAAGATGGAATGAGCAGTTCTTC. V is TRBV25-1 and J is TRBJ2-1; a possible D gene is TRBD2 (6 bases). The CDR3 totals 15 residues. V was cut by 1 base and J by 7 bases, with 14 bases left in between. The germline gives CDR1 MGHDK, CDR2 SYGVNS.

The chain carries TRBV5-6 and TRBJ1-2; 7 bases align to TRBD1. The junction had 4 bases not matched to a gene; V was cut back by 2 bases and J by 3 bases. Germline CDR1 is SGHDT and CDR2 is YYEEEE. CDR3 size: 14 residues. Here the CDR3 reads CASSFGTAYYGYTF. The CDR3 DNA reads TGTGCCAGCAGCTTTGGGACAGCCTACTATGGCTACACCTTC.

The J gene is TRBJ2-7, the V gene TRBV7-6, with D tentatively TRBD2 (6 bases). Germline CDR1 and CDR2: SGHVS and FNYEAQ. With 2 bases removed from V and 1 base from J, the gap between germline ends came to 12 bases. This CDR3 has 15 amino acids. CDR3 DNA: TGTGCCAGCAGCTTATCGGCGGGGCGATCCTACGAGCAGTACTTC. The encoded protein is CASSLSAGRSYEQYF.

This chain uses TRBV10-3 with TRBJ2-7; TRBD2 aligns across 10 bases. Germline-derived CDR1 and CDR2 are ENHRY and SYGVKD. The trim removed 6 bases at V and 0 bases at J, leaving 2 bases unmatched. This CDR3 spans 14 amino acids. CDR3 nucleotide sequence: TGTGCCATCAGGGGGACTAGCGACTCCTACGAGCAGTACTTC. Residues: CAIRGTSDSYEQYF.

Written as DNA, the CDR3 is TGTGCCAGTAGTGCCAGCTCGTGGGCAGATGGCTACACCTTC. Translation gives CASSASSWADGYTF. The genes are TRBV19 and TRBJ1-2; no clear D gene. From germline, CDR1 is LNHDA and CDR2 SQIVND (reference sequence). The CDR3 spans 14 residues. The V gene lost 5 bases and the J gene lost 6 bases, with 16 bases spanning the gap.

The chain employs TRBV29-1 and TRBJ2-2; 10 nucleotides align to TRBD2. The junction had 11 bases not matched to a gene; V was cut back by 5 bases and J by 5 bases. This CDR3 has 16 residues. The germline gives CDR1 SQVTM, CDR2 ANQGSEA. CDR3 sequence (DNA): TGCAGCGTTCTCGAGGCTAGCGGGAGTTTAACCGGGGAGCTGTTTTTT. Translation gives CSVLEASGSLTGELFF.

The chain has TRBV6-5 and TRBJ2-3, with 7 bases identical to TRBD1. The CDR3 length is 15 residues. In germline, CDR1 is MNHEY, CDR2 SVGAGI. V was pared by 7 bases and J by 2 bases, with 9 bases of the junction left unmatched. The CDR3 nucleotides read TGTGCCAGCACAGATCTCAGGGGGACCACAGATACGCAGTATTTT. It yields the protein CASTDLRGTTDTQYF.

V and J are TRBV29-1 and TRBJ2-7, with D possibly matching TRBD2 (5 bases). CDR3 length: 12 residues. The germline CDR1 and CDR2 sequences are SQVTM and ANQGSEA. The V and J ends lost 4 bases and 2 bases respectively, with 9 bases between them. The CDR3 loop reads CSVVVGAYEQYF. The CDR3 bases are TGCAGCGTTGTCGTCGGGGCCTACGAGCAGTACTTC.

The sample holds a few counts of this clone. The chain has TRBV12-5 and TRBJ2-5; 7 bases are a match to TRBD1. Losses at the gene ends were 5 bases for V and 0 bases for J; bases not matched to a gene: 9. The CDR3 runs to 16 residues. Germline CDR1 LGHNT, CDR2 FRNRAP. CDR3 sequence (DNA): TGTGCTAGTGGTCTCTTGACAGGGCAAGACCAAGAGACCCAGTACTTC. Protein product: CASGLLTGQDQETQYF.

This chain connects TRBV7-2 to TRBJ2-1, with 10 bases fitting TRBD2. The length of the CDR3 is 15 residues. Looked up from germline, CDR1 is SGHTA and CDR2 is FQGNSA. The V and J ends lost 6 bases and 2 bases, in that order; junction bases with no gene match: 4. CDR3 region: CASSSSGSAYNEQFF. In nucleotides, the CDR3 is TGTGCCAGCAGTTCTAGCGGGAGCGCCTACAATGAGCAGTTCTTC.

V usage is TRBV28 and J usage is TRBJ2-2; a possible D gene is TRBD1 (5 bases). Trimming took off 2 bases at V and 6 bases at J, with 10 bases between the two ends. Per germline, CDR1 MDHEN and CDR2 SYDVKM. The CDR3 is made up of 14 amino acids. This CDR3 reads CASSLTGSAGELFF. The CDR3 DNA is TGTGCCAGCAGTTTAACAGGTTCTGCCGGGGAGCTGTTTTTT.